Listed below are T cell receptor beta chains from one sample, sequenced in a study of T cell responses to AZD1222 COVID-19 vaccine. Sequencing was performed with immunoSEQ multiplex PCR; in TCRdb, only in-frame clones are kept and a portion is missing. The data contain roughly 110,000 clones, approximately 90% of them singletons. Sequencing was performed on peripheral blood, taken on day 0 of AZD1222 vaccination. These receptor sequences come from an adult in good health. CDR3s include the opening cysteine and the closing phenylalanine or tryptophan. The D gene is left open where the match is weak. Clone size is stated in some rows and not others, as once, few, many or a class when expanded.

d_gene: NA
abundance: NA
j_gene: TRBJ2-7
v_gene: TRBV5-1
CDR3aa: CASSRGPPYEQYF
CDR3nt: TGCGCCAGCAGCCGGGGGCCTCCGTACGAGCAGTACTTC

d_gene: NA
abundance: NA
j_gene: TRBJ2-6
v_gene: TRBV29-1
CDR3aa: CSVVRPGANVLTF
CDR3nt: TGCAGCGTTGTCAGGCCCGGGGCCAACGTCCTGACTTTC

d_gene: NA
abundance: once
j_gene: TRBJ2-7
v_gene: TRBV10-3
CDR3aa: CAISGGQNEQYF
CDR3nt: TGTGCCATCAGCGGGGGGCAGAACGAGCAGTACTTC

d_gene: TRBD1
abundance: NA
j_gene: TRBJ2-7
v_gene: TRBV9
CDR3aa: CASSPRQGNSYEQYF
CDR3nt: TGTGCCAGCAGCCCCCGACAGGGCAACTCCTACGAGCAGTACTTC

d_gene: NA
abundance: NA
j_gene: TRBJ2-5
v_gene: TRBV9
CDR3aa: CASSVGLLDGTQYF
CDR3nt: TGTGCCAGCAGCGTCGGACTCCTCGATGGGACCCAGTACTTC

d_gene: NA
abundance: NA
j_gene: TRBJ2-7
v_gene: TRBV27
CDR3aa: CASSLDGGGSYEQYF
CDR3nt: TGTGCCAGCAGTTTAGACGGAGGGGGCTCCTACGAGCAGTACTTC

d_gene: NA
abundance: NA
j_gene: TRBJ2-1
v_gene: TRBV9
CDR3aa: CASSARQDNEQFF
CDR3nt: TGTGCCAGCAGCGCCCGCCAGGACAATGAGCAGTTCTTC

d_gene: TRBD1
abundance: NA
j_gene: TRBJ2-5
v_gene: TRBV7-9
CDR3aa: CASSLGRQGFKTQYF
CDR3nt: TGTGCCAGCAGCTTAGGGCGACAGGGATTTAAGACCCAGTACTTC

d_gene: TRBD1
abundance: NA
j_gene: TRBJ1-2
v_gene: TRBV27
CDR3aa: CASSLYGGTGSNLPYGYTF
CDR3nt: TGTGCCAGCAGTTTATATGGGGGGACAGGGTCTAACCTCCCCTATGGCTACACCTTC

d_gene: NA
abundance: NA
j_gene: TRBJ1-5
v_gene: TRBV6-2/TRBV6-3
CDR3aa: CASSYSNRRSNQPQHF
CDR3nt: TGTGCCAGCAGTTACTCCAACAGGCGTAGCAATCAGCCCCAGCATTTT

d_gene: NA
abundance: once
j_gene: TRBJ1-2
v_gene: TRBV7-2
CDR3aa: CATRSAVRPGLRGYTF
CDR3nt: TGTGCCACCAGATCCGCTGTTCGTCCGGGACTTCGTGGCTACACCTTC

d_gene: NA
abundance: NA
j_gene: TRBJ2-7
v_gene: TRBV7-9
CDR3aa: CASSRSGGRRSYEQYF
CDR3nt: TGTGCCAGCAGCCGTAGCGGCGGGCGGAGATCCTACGAGCAGTACTTC

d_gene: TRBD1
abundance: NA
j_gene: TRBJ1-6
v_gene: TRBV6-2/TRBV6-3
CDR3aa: CASSYIGTGSSPLHF
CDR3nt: TGTGCCAGCAGTTACATCGGGACAGGTAGTTCACCCCTCCACTTT

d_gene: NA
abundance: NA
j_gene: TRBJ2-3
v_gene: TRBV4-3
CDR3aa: CASSQVSYRDTDTQYF
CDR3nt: TGCGCCAGCAGCCAAGTTTCATACAGAGACACAGATACGCAGTATTTT

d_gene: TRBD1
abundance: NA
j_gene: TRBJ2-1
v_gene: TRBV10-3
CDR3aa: CAISELPGQGIGEQFF
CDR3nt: TGTGCCATCAGTGAGTTGCCGGGACAGGGGATCGGTGAGCAGTTCTTC

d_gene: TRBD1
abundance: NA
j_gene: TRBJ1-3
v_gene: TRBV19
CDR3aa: CASSVQTGAHSGNTIYF
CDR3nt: TGTGCCAGTAGTGTACAGACAGGGGCGCACTCTGGAAACACCATATATTTT

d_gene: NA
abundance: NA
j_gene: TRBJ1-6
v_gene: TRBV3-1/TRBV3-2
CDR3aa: CASSHGDSPLHF
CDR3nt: TGTGCCAGCAGCCATGGGGATTCACCCCTCCACTTT

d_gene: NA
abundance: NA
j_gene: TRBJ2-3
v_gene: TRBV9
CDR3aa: CASSFPQGLSVDTQYF
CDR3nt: TGTGCCAGCAGTTTTCCACAGGGTCTTTCCGTAGATACGCAGTATTTT

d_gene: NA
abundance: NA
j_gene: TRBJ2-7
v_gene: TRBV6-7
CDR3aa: CASSSAYEQYF
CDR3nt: TGTGCCAGCAGTTCCGCCTACGAGCAGTACTTC

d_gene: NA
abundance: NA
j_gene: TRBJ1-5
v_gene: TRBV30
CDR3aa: CAWSPRLGYKSGPQHF
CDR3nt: TGTGCCTGGAGTCCAAGGTTGGGTTACAAATCGGGGCCCCAGCATTTT

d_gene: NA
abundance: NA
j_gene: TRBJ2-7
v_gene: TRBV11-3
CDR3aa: CASSLGQIGEQYF
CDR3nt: TGTGCCAGCAGCTTAGGTCAAATCGGCGAGCAGTACTTC

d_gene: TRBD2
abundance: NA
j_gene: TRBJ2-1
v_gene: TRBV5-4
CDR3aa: CASSLGLVSTNEQFF
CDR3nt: TGTGCCAGCAGCCTGGGACTAGTTAGCACTAATGAGCAGTTCTTC

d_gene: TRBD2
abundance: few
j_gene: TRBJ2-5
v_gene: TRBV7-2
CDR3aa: CASRPSGQETQYF
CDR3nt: TGTGCCAGCAGACCTAGCGGACAAGAGACCCAGTACTTC

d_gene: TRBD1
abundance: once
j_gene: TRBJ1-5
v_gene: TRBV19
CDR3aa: CASSMGGQGKVGQPQHF
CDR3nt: TGTGCCAGTAGTATGGGGGGACAGGGGAAAGTTGGCCAGCCCCAGCATTTT

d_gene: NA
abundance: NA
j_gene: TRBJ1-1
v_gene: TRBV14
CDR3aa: CASSQEMVTEAFF
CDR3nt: TGTGCCAGCAGCCAAGAAATGGTTACTGAAGCTTTCTTT

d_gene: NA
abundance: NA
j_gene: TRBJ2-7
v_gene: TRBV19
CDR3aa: CASSMGESSYEQYF
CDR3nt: TGTGCCAGTAGTATGGGGGAAAGCTCCTACGAGCAGTACTTC

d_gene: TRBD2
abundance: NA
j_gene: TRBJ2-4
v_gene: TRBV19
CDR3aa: CASSMMASGILAKNIQYF
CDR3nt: TGTGCCAGTAGTATGATGGCTAGCGGGATACTAGCCAAAAACATTCAGTACTTC

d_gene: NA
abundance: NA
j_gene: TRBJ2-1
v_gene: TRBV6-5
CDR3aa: CASTPLFSNNEQFF
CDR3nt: TGTGCCAGCACTCCCTTGTTTTCCAACAATGAGCAGTTCTTC

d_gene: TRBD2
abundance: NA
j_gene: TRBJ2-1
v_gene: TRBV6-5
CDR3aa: CASSYSAGGTYNEQFF
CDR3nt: TGTGCCAGCAGTTACTCTGCGGGGGGTACCTACAATGAGCAGTTCTTC

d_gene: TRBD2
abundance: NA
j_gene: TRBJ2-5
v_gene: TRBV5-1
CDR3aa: CASFPGGAYQETQYF
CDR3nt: TGCGCCAGCTTCCCCGGGGGGGCGTACCAAGAGACCCAGTACTTC

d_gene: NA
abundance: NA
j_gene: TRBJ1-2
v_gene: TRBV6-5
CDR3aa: CASAVDSGPYGYTF
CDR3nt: TGTGCCAGCGCCGTCGACTCAGGTCCCTATGGCTACACCTTC

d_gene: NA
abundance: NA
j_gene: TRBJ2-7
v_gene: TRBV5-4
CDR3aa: CASSFKGGTYEQYF
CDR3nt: TGTGCCAGCAGCTTTAAGGGGGGCACCTACGAGCAGTACTTC

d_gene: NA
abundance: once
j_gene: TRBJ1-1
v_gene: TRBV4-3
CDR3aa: CASSQEGRLNTEAFF
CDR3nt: TGCGCCAGCAGCCAAGAGGGGAGGCTGAACACTGAAGCTTTCTTT

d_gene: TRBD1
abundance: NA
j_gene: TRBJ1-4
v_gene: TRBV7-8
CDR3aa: CASSLNSRSGQGRTNEKLFF
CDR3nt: TGTGCCAGCAGCTTAAATAGCCGATCGGGACAGGGAAGAACTAATGAAAAACTGTTTTTT

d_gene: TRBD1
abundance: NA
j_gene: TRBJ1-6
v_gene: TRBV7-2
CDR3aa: CASSRRYRGDSPLHF
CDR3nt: TGTGCCAGCAGCCGTAGATACAGGGGAGATTCACCCCTCCACTTT

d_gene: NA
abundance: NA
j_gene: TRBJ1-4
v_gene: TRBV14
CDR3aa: CASNRGFDEKLFF
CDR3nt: TGTGCCAGTAACCGGGGGTTTGATGAAAAACTGTTTTTT

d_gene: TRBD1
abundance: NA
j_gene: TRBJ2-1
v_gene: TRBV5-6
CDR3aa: CASSLRQGASSYNEQFF
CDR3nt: TGTGCCAGCAGCTTGCGTCAGGGGGCGTCTTCCTACAATGAGCAGTTCTTC

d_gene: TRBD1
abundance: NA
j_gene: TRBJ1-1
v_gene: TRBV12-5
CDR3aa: CASGSYRPPGQGMRRTEAFF
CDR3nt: TGTGCTAGTGGTTCCTACCGACCCCCGGGACAGGGAATGAGAAGGACTGAAGCTTTCTTT

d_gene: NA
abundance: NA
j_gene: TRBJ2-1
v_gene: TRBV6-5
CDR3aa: CANSRETREQNEQFF
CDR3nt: TGTGCCAACTCCCGGGAGACTAGGGAACAGAATGAGCAGTTCTTC

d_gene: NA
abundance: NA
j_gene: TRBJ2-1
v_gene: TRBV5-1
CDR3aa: CASTLGAGDNEQFF
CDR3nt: TGCGCCAGCACCCTAGGGGCAGGGGACAATGAGCAGTTCTTC

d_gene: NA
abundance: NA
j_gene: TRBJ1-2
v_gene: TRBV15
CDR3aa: CATSRELGLGGYTF
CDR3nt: TGTGCCACCAGCAGAGAATTGGGACTGGGGGGCTACACCTTC

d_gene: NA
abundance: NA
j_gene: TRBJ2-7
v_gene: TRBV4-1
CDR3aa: CASSQEGQGFHEQYF
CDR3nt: TGCGCCAGCAGCCAAGAAGGGCAGGGATTCCACGAGCAGTACTTC

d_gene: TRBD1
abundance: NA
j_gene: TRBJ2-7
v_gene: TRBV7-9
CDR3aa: CASSTGDSKWYF
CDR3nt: TGTGCCAGCAGCACCGGGGACAGTAAGTGGTACTTC

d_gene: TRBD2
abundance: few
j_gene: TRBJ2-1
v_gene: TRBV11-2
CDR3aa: CASSVGLANEQFF
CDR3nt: TGTGCCAGCAGCGTAGGACTAGCCAATGAGCAGTTCTTC

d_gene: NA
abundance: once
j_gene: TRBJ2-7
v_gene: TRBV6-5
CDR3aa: CASSYSGGSAEQYF
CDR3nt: TGTGCCAGCAGTTACTCGGGTGGTAGCGCCGAGCAGTACTTC

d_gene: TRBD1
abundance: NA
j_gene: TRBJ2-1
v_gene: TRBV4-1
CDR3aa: CASSHRQGYNEQFF
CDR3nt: TGCGCCAGCAGCCACAGACAGGGATATAATGAGCAGTTCTTC

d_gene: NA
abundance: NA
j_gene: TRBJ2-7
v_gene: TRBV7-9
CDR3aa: CASSLDRSEQYF
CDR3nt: TGTGCCAGCAGCTTGGACAGATCCGAGCAGTACTTC